The 22 T cell receptor beta chains listed next were all sequenced from one sample in a study of patients and donors after allogeneic stem cell transplantation. TCRdb recomputed calls from the RT-PCR reads with MiXCR, one row per CDR3 protein. This table holds approximately 210,000 distinct CDR3 sequences, less than 45% found once. The sequenced sample consisted of blood, either unsorted or a sorted T cell fraction (not recorded which). Every receptor here comes from a human donor who was either an allogeneic HSCT recipient or a stem cell or donor lymphocyte infusion donor (not recorded which). It is not recorded whose cells these are; they may come from a transplant donor.

J is TRBJ2-1 and V is TRBV15; D tentatively fits TRBD1 or TRBD2 (5 bases each). The ends were cut back, 3 bases at V and 5 bases at J, with 26 bases in the middle. Germline V gives CDR1 LNHNV, CDR2 YYDKDF (reference sequence). The CDR3 extends over 19 amino acids. For the CDR3, the DNA is TGTGCCACCAGCAGCCCCGGGACCATTACGGCTTCCCCTAACAATGAGCAGTTCTTC. Residues: CATSSPGTITASPNNEQFF.

The rearrangement uses TRBV9 and TRBJ1-1; no definite D call. The V gene's germline CDR1 is SGDLS and CDR2 YYNGEE. The CDR3 consists of 13 residues. Trimming took off 0 bases at V and 3 bases at J, with 6 bases between the two ends. The CDR3 DNA sequence: TGTGCCAGCAGCGTAGGGTCGGACACTGAAGCTTTCTTT. Protein sequence: CASSVGSDTEAFF.

This clonotype appeared a few times. The chain is built from TRBV11-2 and TRBJ1-1; no clear D. Trimming shortened V by 6 bases and J by 1 base, and 6 bases separated the two germline ends. The V gene's germline CDR1 is SGHAT and CDR2 FQNNGV. This CDR3 is built from 12 residues. The CDR3 is CASRWRNTEAFF. Written as DNA, the CDR3 is TGTGCCAGCAGATGGAGGAACACTGAAGCTTTCTTT.

This clonotype appeared a few times. As DNA, the CDR3 is TGTGCCAGCAGTTTAGGGTGGGGGTTCACCTACAATGAGCAGTTCTTC. It specifies CASSLGWGFTYNEQFF. This chain uses TRBV28 with TRBJ2-1; D could derive from TRBD1 or TRBD2 (5 bases each). Germline V gene lookup returns CDR1 MDHEN and CDR2 SYDVKM. V lost 2 bases, J lost 2 bases, and 13 bases lay in between. This CDR3 contains 16 residues. Combining the CDR3 with reference TRBV28 and TRBJ2-1 gives the whole variable domain DVKVTQSSRYLVKRTGEKVFLECVQDMDHENMFWYRQDPGLGLRLIYFSYDVKMKEKGDIPEGYSVSREKKERFSLILESASTNQTSMYLCASSLGWGFTYNEQFFGPGTRLTVL.

This clonotype was picked up a small number of times. The DNA of the CDR3 is TGTGCCGCACCAGATAACAGGGGCGATAACTATGGCTACACCTTC. Translated, it gives CAAPDNRGDNYGYTF. This chain joins TRBV21-1 and TRBJ1-2; the D call of TRBD1 is as the table states it, not checked on the DNA. TRBV21-1 is a documented pseudogene. CDR3 size: 15 residues.

V is TRBV20-1 and J is TRBJ1-2; D is unresolved. Germline CDR1 reads DFQATT; CDR2 reads SNEGSKA (reference sequence). Deletions cut 6 bases from V and 0 bases from J, with 17 bases between. The CDR3 loop spans 15 amino acids. The CDR3, as DNA: TGCAGTGCCCAAAGGGAGGGCGGAGCTAACTATGGCTACACCTTC. Its protein product is CSAQREGGANYGYTF.

V gene TRBV20-1 combines with J gene TRBJ2-2, with TRBD2 matching over 12 bases. V lost 3 bases, J lost 1 base, and 9 bases stayed unmatched. Germline V gives CDR1 DFQATT, CDR2 SNEGSKA (reference sequence). The CDR3 loop spans 18 amino acids. CDR3 DNA sequence: TGCAGTGCTAGGACTAGCGGGAGTACCATTAAGAACACCGGGGAGCTGTTTTTT. This encodes CSARTSGSTIKNTGELFF.

This clonotype was observed a few times. This chain connects TRBV6-5 to TRBJ1-2, with 7 bases that match TRBD1. The length of the CDR3 is 14 residues. Per germline, CDR1 MNHEY and CDR2 SVGAGI. The trim removed 5 bases at V and 3 bases at J, leaving 6 bases unmatched. The CDR3 loop is CASSGGQLDYGYTF. The CDR3 nucleotides read TGTGCCAGCAGTGGGGGACAGTTAGACTATGGCTACACCTTC.

This clonotype has a handful of counts. The chain uses TRBV7-9 and TRBJ2-1; 7 nucleotides align to TRBD2. The CDR3 sequence is 13 residues long. V lost 1 base and J lost 7; bases outside the gene matches: 1. CDR1 and CDR2 (germline): SEHNR, FQNEAQ (reference sequence). The chain's CDR3 is CASSLGLANEQFF. The CDR3 DNA reads TGTGCCAGCAGCTTAGGACTAGCAAATGAGCAGTTCTTC.

The sample holds a few counts of this clonotype. The rearrangement links TRBV7-9 to TRBJ2-3; 7 bases are shared with TRBD1. The CDR3 runs to 15 residues. Germline CDR1 reads SEHNR; CDR2 reads FQNEAQ (reference sequence). V lost 9 bases to trimming and J lost 0 bases; unmatched junction nucleotides: 9. The CDR3 DNA reads TGTGCCAGTTACCAGGGGGTTCATAGCACAGATACGCAGTATTTT. It encodes CASYQGVHSTDTQYF.

This clonotype was picked up a small number of times. The chain joins TRBV2 to TRBJ1-1, with a tentative D call TRBD1 (5 bases). CDR3 length: 13 residues. CDR1 and CDR2 (germline): SNHLY, FYNNEI. The V and J ends lost 11 bases and 0 bases respectively, with 13 bases between them. The chain's CDR3 is CAVWGLLNTEAFF. The CDR3 bases are TGTGCCGTCTGGGGCCTTTTGAACACTGAAGCTTTCTTT. Drawing the rest from reference TRBV2 and TRBJ1-1, the complete variable domain is EPEVTQTPSHQVTQMGQEVILRCVPISNHLYFYWYRQILGQKVEFLVSFYNNEISEKSEIFDDQFSVERPDGSNFTLKIRSTKLEDSAMYFCAVWGLLNTEAFFGQGTRLTVV.

This clonotype was counted a few times. The chain carries TRBV30 and TRBJ1-2, with a possible D match to TRBD1 (5 bases). This CDR3 has 13 amino acids. The V gene's germline CDR1 is GTSNPN and CDR2 SVGIG (reference sequence). V was shortened by 6 bases and J by 8 bases, with 19 bases between the two germline ends. CDR3 in DNA: TGTGCCTGTCCGGGACTCTCAACTGGGGGCTACACCTTC. Amino acids: CACPGLSTGGYTF.

This clonotype has just a few counts. The rearrangement links TRBV29-1 to TRBJ2-1; no reliable D call. V shed 5 bases and J shed 3 bases, with 5 bases lying between them. This CDR3 is built from 11 residues. The germline gives CDR1 SQVTM, CDR2 ANQGSEA. The CDR3 sequence: CSVTDYNEQFF. The CDR3 DNA follows: TGCAGCGTTACAGACTACAATGAGCAGTTCTTC.

The rearrangement links TRBV9 to TRBJ2-3; D is undetermined. The CDR3 length is 18 residues. V was cut by 0 bases and J by 1 base, with 18 bases left in between. Germline V gene lookup returns CDR1 SGDLS and CDR2 YYNGEE. CDR3 bases: TGTGCCAGCAGCGTAGTAGATGTACTCTCGGGCGGCACAGATACGCAGTATTTT. This encodes CASSVVDVLSGGTDTQYF.

This clonotype was seen more than once but under ten times. The chain has TRBV7-9 and TRBJ1-4; no reliable D call. CDR1 is SEHNR, CDR2 FQNEAQ, per germline (reference sequence). V gave up 3 bases and J gave up 6 bases, with 8 bases separating them. This CDR3 region has 13 residues. CDR3 residues: CASSFGSDEKLFF. DNA of the CDR3: TGTGCCAGCAGCTTCGGGTCGGATGAAAAACTGTTTTTT.

This chain uses TRBV12-5 with TRBJ1-1; no definite D call. Germline CDR1 and CDR2: LGHNT and FRNRAP. The CDR3 consists of 12 residues. Trimming left V 1 base short and J 7 bases short, with 7 bases between. CDR3 sequence: CASGLDPGEAFF. DNA for the CDR3: TGTGCTAGTGGTTTGGACCCGGGTGAAGCTTTCTTT. The complete variable domain, with remaining parts taken from reference TRBV12-5 and TRBJ1-1, reads DARVTQTPRHKVTEMGQEVTMRCQPILGHNTVFWYRQTMMQGLELLAYFRNRAPLDDSGMPKDRFSAEMPDATLATLKIQPSEPRDSAVYFCASGLDPGEAFFGQGTRLTVV.

In this sample, this clonotype turned up a few times. The rearrangement uses TRBV20-1 and TRBJ1-5; D not resolved. The V gene's germline CDR1 is DFQATT and CDR2 SNEGSKA (reference sequence). This CDR3 has 13 amino acids. V was trimmed by 0 bases and J by 2 bases, leaving 5 bases between them. The CDR3 protein is CSARDLGNQPQHF. CDR3 nucleotide sequence: TGCAGTGCTAGAGATCTTGGCAATCAGCCCCAGCATTTT.

This clonotype has a handful of counts. The gene calls are TRBV7-8 and TRBJ1-1, with D possibly matching TRBD1 (6 bases). Germline V gene sequence: CDR1 SGHVS, CDR2 FQNEAQ. The CDR3 has 15 amino acids. Trimming removed 4 bases from V and 1 base from J, with 13 bases in between. The DNA of the CDR3 is TGTGCCAGCAGCTGGTCGCAGGGGAAGAACACTGAAGCTTTCTTT. Protein sequence: CASSWSQGKNTEAFF.

This chain links TRBV20-1 with TRBJ1-2; D perhaps matches TRBD1 (5 bases). The V end was cut by 0 bases, the J end by 8 bases, with 16 bases between. The germline V gene has CDR1 DFQATT and CDR2 SNEGSKA (reference sequence). This CDR3 contains 14 residues. Here the CDR3 DNA reads TGCAGTGCTAGAGATCGGGAGGGGCAGATAGGCTACACCTTC. The encoded protein is CSARDREGQIGYTF.

The chain couples TRBV29-1 to TRBJ2-1; 9 bases map to TRBD2. Germline-derived CDR1 and CDR2 are SQVTM and ANQGSEA. This CDR3 is 16 amino acids long. Trimming at V came to 3 bases and at J to 3 bases, leaving 9 bases not matched to a gene. CDR3 DNA: TGCAGCGTTGAGAGTAGCGGGAGTGGGGTCTACAATGAGCAGTTCTTC. Its translation: CSVESSGSGVYNEQFF.

In this sample, this clonotype turned up once. The chain is built from TRBV6-2 or TRBV6-3 and TRBJ2-2; D ambiguous. V gave up 8 bases and J gave up 5 bases, with 18 bases separating them. Germline CDR1 MNHEY, CDR2 SVGEGT. The CDR3 loop spans 15 amino acids. The CDR3 nucleotides read TGTGCCAGCGGCCCTCGAGGAGCCGGAACCGGGGAGCTGTTTTTT. It codes for CASGPRGAGTGELFF.

V gene TRBV12-3 or TRBV12-4 combines with J gene TRBJ2-7, with D uncertain. The CDR3 loop spans 14 amino acids. The ends were cut back, 7 bases at V and 0 bases at J, with 13 bases in the middle. In nucleotides, the CDR3 is TGTGCCAGCACCCAGTCGGGCCTCTCCTACGAGCAGTACTTC. This sequence encodes CASTQSGLSYEQYF.